This TCR beta chain was captured in a study of blood T cell repertoires in COVID-19. The method was immunoSEQ multiplex PCR; TCRdb's version includes in-frame clones alone and lacks a portion of them. The table shows 80,000 or so clones, with around 86% occurring only once. In germline, CDR1 is SGHTA, CDR2 FQGNSA. This CDR3 spans 17 amino acids. V was clipped by 5 bases and J by 4 bases; unmatched bases: 15. This clone was counted only a few times. The sequence derives from an older woman with acute or convalescent COVID-19. The genes are TRBV7-2 and TRBJ2-5, with 8 positions matching TRBD1. Sequencing was done on a sample of peripheral blood. The CDR3 nucleotides read TGTGCCAGCAGCCTCCAAGGACAGGGTACGTTAGGAGAGACCCAGTACTTC. Translation: CASSLQGQGTLGETQYF.